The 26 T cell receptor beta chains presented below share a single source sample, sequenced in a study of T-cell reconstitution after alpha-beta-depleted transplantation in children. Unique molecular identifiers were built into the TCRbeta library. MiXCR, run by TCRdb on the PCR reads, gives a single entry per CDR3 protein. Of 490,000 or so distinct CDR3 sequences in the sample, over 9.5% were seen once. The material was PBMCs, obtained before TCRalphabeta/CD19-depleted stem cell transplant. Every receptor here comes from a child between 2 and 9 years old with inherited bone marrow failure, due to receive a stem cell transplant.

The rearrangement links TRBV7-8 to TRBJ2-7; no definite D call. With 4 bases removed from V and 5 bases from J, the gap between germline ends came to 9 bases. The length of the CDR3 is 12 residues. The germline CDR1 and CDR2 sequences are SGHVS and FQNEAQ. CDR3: CASSSTLDEQYF. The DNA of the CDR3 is TGTGCCAGCAGCTCCACCCTAGACGAGCAGTACTTC.

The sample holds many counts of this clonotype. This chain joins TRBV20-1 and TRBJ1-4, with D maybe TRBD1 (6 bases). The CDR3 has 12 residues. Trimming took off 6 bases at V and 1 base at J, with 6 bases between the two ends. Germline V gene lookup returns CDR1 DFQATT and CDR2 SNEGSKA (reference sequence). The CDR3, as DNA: TGCAGTGCACAGGGAACTAATGAAAAACTGTTTTTT. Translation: CSAQGTNEKLFF.

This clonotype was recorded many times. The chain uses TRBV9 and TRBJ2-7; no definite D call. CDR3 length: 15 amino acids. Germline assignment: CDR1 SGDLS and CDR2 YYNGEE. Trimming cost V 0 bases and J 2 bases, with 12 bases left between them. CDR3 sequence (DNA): TGTGCCAGCAGCGTAGGGTTCGGTAACCCCTACGAGCAGTACTTC. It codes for CASSVGFGNPYEQYF.

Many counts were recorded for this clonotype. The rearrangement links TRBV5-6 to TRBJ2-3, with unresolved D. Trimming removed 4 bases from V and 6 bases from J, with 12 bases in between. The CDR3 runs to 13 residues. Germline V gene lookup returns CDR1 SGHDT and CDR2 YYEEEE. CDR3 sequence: CASSPSSEDTQYF. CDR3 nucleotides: TGTGCCAGCAGCCCTTCATCGGAGGATACGCAGTATTTT.

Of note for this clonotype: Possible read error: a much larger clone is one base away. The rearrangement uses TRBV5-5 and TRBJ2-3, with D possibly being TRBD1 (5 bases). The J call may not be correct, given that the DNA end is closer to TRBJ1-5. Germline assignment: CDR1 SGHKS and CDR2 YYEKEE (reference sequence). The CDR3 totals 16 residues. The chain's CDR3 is CASSLGQSQNTDTQHF. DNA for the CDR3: TGTGCCAGCAGCTTGGGACAGAGCCAGAACACAGATACGCAGCATTTT.

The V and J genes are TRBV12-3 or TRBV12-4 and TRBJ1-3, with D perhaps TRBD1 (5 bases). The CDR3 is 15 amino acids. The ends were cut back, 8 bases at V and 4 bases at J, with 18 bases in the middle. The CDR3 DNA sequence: TGTGCCAGCGCCCTGGACACTCGGTGGGGAAACACCATATATTTT. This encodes CASALDTRWGNTIYF.

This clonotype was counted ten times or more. This CDR3 reads CSVPTDRVNTEAFF. DNA for the CDR3: TGCAGCGTTCCGACTGACAGGGTGAACACTGAAGCTTTCTTT. The rearrangement uses TRBV29-1 and TRBJ1-1, with 7 bases that match TRBD1. The CDR3 spans 14 residues. CDR1 and CDR2 (germline): SQVTM, ANQGSEA. The J segment lost 0 bases and the V segment lost 5 bases, leaving 6 bases of the junction unmatched.

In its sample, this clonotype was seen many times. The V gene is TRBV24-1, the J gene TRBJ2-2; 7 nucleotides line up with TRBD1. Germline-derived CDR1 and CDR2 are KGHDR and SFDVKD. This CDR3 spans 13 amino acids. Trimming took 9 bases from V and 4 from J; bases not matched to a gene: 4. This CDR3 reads CATATGSTGELFF. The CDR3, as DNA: TGTGCCACCGCGACAGGGAGCACCGGGGAGCTGTTTTTT.

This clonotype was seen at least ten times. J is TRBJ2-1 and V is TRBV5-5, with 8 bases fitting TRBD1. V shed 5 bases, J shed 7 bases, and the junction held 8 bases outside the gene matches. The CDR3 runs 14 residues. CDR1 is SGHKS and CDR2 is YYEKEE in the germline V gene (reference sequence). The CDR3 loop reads CASSLPGGGNEQFF. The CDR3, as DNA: TGTGCCAGCAGTCTTCCAGGGGGCGGGAATGAGCAGTTCTTC.

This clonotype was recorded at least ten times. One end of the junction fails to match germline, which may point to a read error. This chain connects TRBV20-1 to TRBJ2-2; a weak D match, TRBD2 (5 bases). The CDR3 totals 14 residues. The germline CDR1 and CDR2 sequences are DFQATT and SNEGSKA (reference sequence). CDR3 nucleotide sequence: TGCAGTGCTAACGTACTAGTACCCACCGGGGTGCTGTTTTTT. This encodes CSANVLVPTGVLFF.

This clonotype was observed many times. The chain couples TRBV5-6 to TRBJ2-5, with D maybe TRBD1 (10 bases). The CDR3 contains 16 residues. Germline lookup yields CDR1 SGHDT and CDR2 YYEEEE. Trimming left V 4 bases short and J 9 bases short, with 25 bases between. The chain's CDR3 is CASSQSFSSGTGAQYF. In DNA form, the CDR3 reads TGTGCCAGCAGCCAAAGCTTTTCTAGCGGGACAGGGGCCCAGTACTTC.

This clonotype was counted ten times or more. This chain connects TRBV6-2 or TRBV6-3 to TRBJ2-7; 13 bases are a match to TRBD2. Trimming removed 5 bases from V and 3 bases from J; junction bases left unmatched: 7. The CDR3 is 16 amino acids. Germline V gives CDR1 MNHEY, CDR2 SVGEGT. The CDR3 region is CASSRLAGGLFYEQYF. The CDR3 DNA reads TGTGCCAGCAGTCGACTAGCGGGAGGACTGTTCTACGAGCAGTACTTC.

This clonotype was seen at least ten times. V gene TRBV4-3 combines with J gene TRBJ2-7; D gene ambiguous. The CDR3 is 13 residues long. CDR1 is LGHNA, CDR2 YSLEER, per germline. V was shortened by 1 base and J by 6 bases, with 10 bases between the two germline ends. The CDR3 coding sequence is TGCGCCAGCAGCCAAGTCGGCCTCTCCGAGCAGTACTTC. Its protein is CASSQVGLSEQYF.

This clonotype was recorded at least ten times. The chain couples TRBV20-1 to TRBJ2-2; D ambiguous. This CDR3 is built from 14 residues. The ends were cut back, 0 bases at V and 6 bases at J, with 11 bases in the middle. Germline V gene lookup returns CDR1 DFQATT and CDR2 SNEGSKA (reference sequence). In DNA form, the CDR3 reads TGCAGTGCTAGAGATCTCCCTATCGCCGGGGAGCTGTTTTTT. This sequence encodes CSARDLPIAGELFF.

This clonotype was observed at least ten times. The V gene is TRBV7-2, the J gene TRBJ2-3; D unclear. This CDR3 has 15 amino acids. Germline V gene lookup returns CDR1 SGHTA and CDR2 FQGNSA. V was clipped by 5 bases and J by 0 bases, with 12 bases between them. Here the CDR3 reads CASSHRAGSTDTQYF. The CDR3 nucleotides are TGTGCCAGCAGCCATAGGGCAGGAAGCACAGATACGCAGTATTTT.

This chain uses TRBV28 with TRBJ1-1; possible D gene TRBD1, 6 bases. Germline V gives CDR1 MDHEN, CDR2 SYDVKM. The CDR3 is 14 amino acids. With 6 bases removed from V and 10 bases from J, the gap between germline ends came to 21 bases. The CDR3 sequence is CASSQPGAGVGAFF. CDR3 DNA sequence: TGTGCCAGCAGCCAGCCGGGGGCAGGGGTGGGAGCTTTCTTT.

CDR3 in amino acids: CASSQPPGPLETQYF. The DNA of the CDR3 is TGTGCCAGCAGCCAACCCCCGGGACCACTAGAGACCCAGTACTTC. The chain recombines TRBV3-1 with TRBJ2-5; either TRBD1 or TRBD2 may supply D (5 bases each). This CDR3 has 15 amino acids. CDR1 LGHDT and CDR2 YNNKEL come from the germline V gene (reference sequence). V lost 2 bases, J lost 4 bases, and 14 bases lay in between.

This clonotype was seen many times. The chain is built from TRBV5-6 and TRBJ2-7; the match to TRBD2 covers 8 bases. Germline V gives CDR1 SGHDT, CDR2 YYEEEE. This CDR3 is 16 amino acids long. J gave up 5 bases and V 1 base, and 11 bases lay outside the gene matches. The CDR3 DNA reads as TGTGCCAGCAGCTTGAGAACTAGCGGAAAGTCACACGAGCAGTACTTC. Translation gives CASSLRTSGKSHEQYF.

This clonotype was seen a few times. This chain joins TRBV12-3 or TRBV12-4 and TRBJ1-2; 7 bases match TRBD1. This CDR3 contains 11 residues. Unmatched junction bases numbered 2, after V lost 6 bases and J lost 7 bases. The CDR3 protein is CASRYRGGYTF. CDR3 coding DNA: TGTGCCAGCAGATACAGGGGTGGCTACACCTTC.

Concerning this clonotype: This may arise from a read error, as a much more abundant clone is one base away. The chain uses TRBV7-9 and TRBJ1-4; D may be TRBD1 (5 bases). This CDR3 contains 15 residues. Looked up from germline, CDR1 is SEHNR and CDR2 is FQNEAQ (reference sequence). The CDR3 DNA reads TGTGCCAGCACCTTAGGGACTCGGACTAATGAAAAACTGTTTTTT. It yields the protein CASTLGTRTNEKLFF.

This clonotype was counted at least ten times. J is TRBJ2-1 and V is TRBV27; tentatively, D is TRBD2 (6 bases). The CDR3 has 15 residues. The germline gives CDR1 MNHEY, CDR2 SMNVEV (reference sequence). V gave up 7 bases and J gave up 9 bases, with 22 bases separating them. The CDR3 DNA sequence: TGTGCCAGCACCCCTGAGGGGCGGGGCTCGGGTGAGCAGTTCTTC. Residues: CASTPEGRGSGEQFF.

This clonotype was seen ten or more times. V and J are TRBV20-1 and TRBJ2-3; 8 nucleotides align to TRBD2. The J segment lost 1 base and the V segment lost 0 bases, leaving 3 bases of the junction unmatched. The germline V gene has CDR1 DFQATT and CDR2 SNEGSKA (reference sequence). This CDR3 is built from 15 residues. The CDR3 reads CSARDMREGTDTQYF. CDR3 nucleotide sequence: TGCAGTGCTAGAGATATGCGGGAGGGCACAGATACGCAGTATTTT.

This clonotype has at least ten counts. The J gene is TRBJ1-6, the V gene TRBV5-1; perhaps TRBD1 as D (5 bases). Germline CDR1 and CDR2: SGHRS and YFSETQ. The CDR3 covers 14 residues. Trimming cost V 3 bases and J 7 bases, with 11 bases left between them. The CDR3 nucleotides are TGCGCCAGCAGCTCTGGGGGAACGAATTCACCCCTCCACTTT. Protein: CASSSGGTNSPLHF.

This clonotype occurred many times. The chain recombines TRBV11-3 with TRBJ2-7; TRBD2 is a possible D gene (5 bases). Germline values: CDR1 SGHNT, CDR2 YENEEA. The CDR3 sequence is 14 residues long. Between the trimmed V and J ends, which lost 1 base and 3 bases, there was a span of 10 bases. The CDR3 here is CASSLGPEGYEQYF. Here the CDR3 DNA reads TGTGCCAGCAGCTTAGGTCCAGAGGGCTACGAGCAGTACTTC.

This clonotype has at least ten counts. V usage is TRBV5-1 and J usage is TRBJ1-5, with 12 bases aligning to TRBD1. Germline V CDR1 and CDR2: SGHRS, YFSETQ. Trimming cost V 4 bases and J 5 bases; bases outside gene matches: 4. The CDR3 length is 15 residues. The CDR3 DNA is TGCGCCAGCAGCGGAGGGACAGGGGGCGATCAGCCCCAGCATTTT. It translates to CASSGGTGGDQPQHF.

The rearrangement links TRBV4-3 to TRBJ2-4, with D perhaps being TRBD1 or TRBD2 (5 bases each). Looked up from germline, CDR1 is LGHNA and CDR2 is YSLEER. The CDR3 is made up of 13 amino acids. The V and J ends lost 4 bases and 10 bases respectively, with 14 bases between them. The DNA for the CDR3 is TGCGCCAGCAGCCCAGGGTGGGGAGAAATTCAGTACTTC. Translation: CASSPGWGEIQYF.